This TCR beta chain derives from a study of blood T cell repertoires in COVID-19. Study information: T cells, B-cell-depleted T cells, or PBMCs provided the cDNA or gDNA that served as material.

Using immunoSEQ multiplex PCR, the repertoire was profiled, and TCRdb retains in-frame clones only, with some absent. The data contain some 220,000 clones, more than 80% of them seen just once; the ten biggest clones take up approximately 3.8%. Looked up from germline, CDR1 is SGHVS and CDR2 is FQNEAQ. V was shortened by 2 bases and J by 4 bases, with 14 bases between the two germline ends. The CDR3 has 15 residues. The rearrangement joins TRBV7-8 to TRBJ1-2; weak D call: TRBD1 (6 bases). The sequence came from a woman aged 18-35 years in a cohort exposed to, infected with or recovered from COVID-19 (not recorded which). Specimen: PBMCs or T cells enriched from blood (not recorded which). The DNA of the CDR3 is TGTGCCAGCAGCTTATTACAGGGTTCTGGCTATGGCTACACCTTC. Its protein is CASSLLQGSGYGYTF.